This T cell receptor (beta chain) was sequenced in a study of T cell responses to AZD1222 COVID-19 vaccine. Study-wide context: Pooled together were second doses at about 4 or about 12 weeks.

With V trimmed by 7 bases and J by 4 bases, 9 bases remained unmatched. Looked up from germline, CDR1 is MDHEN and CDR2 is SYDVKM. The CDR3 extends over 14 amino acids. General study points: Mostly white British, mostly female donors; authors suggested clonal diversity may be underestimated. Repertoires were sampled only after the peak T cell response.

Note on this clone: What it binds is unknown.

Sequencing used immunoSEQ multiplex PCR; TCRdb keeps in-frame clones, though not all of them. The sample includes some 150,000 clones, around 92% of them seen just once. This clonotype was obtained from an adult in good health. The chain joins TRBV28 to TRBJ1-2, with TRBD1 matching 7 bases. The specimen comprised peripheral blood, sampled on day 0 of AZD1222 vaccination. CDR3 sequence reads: CASTPRDRSYGYTF. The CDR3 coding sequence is TGTGCCAGCACCCCTAGGGACAGAAGCTATGGCTACACCTTC.